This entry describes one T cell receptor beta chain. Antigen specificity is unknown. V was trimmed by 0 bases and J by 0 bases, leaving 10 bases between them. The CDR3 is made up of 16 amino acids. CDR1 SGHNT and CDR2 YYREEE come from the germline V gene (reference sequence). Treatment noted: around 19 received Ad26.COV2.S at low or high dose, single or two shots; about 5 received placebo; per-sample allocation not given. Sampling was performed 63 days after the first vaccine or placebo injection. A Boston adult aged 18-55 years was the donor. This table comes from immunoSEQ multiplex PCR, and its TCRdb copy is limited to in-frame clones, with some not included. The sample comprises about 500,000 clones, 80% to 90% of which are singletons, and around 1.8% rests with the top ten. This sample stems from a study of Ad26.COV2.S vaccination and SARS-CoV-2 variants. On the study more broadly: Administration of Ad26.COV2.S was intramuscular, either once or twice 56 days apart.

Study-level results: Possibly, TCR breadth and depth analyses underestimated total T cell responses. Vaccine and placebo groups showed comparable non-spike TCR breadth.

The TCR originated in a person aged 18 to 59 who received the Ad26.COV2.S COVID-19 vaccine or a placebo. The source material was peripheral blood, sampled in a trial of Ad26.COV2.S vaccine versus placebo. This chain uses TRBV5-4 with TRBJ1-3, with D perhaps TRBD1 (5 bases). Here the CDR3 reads CASSLDRRSSGNTIYF. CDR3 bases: TGTGCCAGCAGCTTGGACAGGAGAAGCTCTGGAAACACCATATATTTT.